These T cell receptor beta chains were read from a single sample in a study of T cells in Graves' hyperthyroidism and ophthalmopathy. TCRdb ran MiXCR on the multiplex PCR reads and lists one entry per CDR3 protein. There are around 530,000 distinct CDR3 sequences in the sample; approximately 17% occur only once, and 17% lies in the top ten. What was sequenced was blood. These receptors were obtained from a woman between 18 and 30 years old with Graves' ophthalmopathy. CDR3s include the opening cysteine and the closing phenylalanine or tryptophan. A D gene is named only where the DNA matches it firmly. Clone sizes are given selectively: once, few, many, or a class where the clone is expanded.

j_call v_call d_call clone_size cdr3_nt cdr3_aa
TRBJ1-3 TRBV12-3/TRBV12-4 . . TGTACCAGCAGTTATCTGGGCGGTCTCTCTGGAAACACCATATATTTT CTSSYLGGLSGNTIYF
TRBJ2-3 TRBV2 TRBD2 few TGTGCCAGCAGGAAAACCCTGCGGGGGGGCTCGACAGATACGCAGTATTTT CASRKTLRGGSTDTQYF
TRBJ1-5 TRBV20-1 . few TGCAGTGCTAGAGATGTGGGGGAAGAGAGTCAGCCCCAGCATTTT CSARDVGEESQPQHF
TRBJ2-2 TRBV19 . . TGTGCCAGTAGGACCCAGAACACCGGGGAGCTGTTTTTT CASRTQNTGELFF
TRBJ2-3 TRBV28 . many TGTGCCAGCAGTCCGACCCTGATTGATACGCAGTATTTT CASSPTLIDTQYF
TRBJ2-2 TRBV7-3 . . TGTGCCAGCAGCCCGGAATTATCTGGGGAGCTGTTTTTT CASSPELSGELFF
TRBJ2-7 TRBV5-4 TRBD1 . TGTGCCAGCAGCTCGCGGGCCGGGACAGGGGCCTACGAGCAGTACTTC CASSSRAGTGAYEQYF
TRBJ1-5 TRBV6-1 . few TGTGCCACCAGGGAATACGATCAGCCCCAGCATTTT CATREYDQPQHF
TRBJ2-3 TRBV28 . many TGTGCCAGCAGTTTGATTCGGCTAGCCGGCGCAGATACGCAGTATTTT CASSLIRLAGADTQYF
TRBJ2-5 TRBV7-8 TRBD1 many TGTGCCAGCAGCTCCCACACAGGGGGTCAAGAGACCCAGTACTTC CASSSHTGGQETQYF
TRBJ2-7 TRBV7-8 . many TGTGCCAGCACCAATACAAATAGGAGGTCCGAGCAGTACTTC CASTNTNRRSEQYF
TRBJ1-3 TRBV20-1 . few TGCAGTGCTAGAGAGGGCAGGGCCTACGGAAACACCATATATTTT CSAREGRAYGNTIYF
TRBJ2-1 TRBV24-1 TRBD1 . TGTGCCACCAGTGATCCCGGGACAGACGCCTACAATGAGCAGTTCTTC CATSDPGTDAYNEQFF
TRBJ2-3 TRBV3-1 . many TGTGCCAGCAGCCCCCCGGACTATTCAGATACGCAGTATTTT CASSPPDYSDTQYF
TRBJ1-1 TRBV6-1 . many TGTGCCAGCAGTTCTATACTCCTGGGGGAGAACACTGAAGCTTTCTTT CASSSILLGENTEAFF
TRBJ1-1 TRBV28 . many TGTGCCAGCAGTTTGACACCGTGGAGGGGCCAGGGGGAAGCTTTCTTT CASSLTPWRGQGEAFF
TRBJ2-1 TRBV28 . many TGTGCCAGCAGTCCCATAGTCGGGGACGAGCAGTTCTTC CASSPIVGDEQFF
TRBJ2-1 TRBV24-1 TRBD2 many TGTGCCACCAGTGATCCCTTTAGCGGGGTTTACAATGAGCAGTTCTTC CATSDPFSGVYNEQFF
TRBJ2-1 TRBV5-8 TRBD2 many TGTGCCAGCAGACTGGGGCTAGCGGGAGACTATGAGCAGTTCTTC CASRLGLAGDYEQFF
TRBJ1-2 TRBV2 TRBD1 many TGTGCCAGCAATCTCAGGGGGCCCTATGGCTACACCTTC CASNLRGPYGYTF
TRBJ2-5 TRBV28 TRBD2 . TGTGCCAGCAGTTGGGGACTAGCGGGAGCAGGCCAAGAGACCCAGTACTTC CASSWGLAGAGQETQYF
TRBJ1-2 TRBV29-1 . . TGCAGCTACTCCGGATTCCATACGAACTATGGCTACACCTTC CSYSGFHTNYGYTF
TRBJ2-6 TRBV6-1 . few TGTGCCAGCAGTGAATGGGGTGGGGCTGGGGCCAACGTCCTGACTTTC CASSEWGGAGANVLTF
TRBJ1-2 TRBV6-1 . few TGTGCCAGCAGTGACCCGGACAGCTATGGCTACACCTTC CASSDPDSYGYTF
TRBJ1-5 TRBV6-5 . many TGTGCCAGCAGTTACTCAGGGGAGATAAATCAGCCCCAGCATTTT CASSYSGEINQPQHF
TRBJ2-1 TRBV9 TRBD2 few TGTGCCAGCAGCGTAGTTAGCGGGAGTAATGAGCAGTTCTTC CASSVVSGSNEQFF
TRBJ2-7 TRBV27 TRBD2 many TGTGCCAGCAGTTTTTCTCCGGGGGGATACGAGCAGTACTTC CASSFSPGGYEQYF
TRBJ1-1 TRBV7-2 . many TGTGCCAGCAGTTTAGACACAGCATCGAACACTGAAGCTTTCTTT CASSLDTASNTEAFF
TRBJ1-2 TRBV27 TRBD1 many TGTGCCAGCAGCGACAGGGCAGGGGACCCCTATGGCTACACCTTC CASSDRAGDPYGYTF
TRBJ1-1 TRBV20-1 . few TGCAGTGCTAGATTGGGGGGGGGAGACACTGAAGCTTTCTTT CSARLGGGDTEAFF
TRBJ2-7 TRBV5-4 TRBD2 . TGTGCCAGCAGCAGCTACCTGACTAGCGGGAGCAACGAGCAGTACTTC CASSSYLTSGSNEQYF
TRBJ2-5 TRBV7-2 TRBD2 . TGTGCCAGCAGTTGGGGACTAGCGGGGGTAGATCTCGAGACCCAGTACTTC CASSWGLAGVDLETQYF
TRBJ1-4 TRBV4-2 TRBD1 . TGTGCCAGCAGCCAATTGCGCGGACAGGGGTTAGAGGAAAAACTGTTTTTT CASSQLRGQGLEEKLFF
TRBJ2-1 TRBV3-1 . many TGTGCCAGCAGCCAAGAGAGTAACAATGAGCAGTTCTTC CASSQESNNEQFF
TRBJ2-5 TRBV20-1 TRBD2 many TGCAGTGCCACTAGAGGACTAGCGGGAGGGCCGGGAGAGACCCAGTACTTC CSATRGLAGGPGETQYF
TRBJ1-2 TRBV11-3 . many TGTGCCAGCAGCCGAGGGGCTCTCTATGGCTACACCTTC CASSRGALYGYTF
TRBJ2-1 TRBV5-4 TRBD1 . TGTGCCAGCAGCACCCGGACAGGGCGGTTTTACAATGAGCAGTTCTTC CASSTRTGRFYNEQFF
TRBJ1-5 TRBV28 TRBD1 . TGCGCCAGCCTGGACAGGATCAATCAGCCCCGGCATTTT CASLDRINQPRHF
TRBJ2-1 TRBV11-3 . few TGTGCCAGCAAGAAAGTGGAATCCTACAATGAGCAGTTCTTC CASKKVESYNEQFF
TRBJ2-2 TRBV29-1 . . TGCAGCGTTTTTGGGGGAAACCGACGTAGCGGGGAGCTGTTTTTT CSVFGGNRRSGELFF
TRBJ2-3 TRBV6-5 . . TGTGCCAGCAGTTATAGTAGGGTGGCAGATACGCAGTATTTT CASSYSRVADTQYF
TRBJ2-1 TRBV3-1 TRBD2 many TGTGCCAGCAGCCAAGTGACTAGCGGGAGGGCCTACAATGAGCAGTTCTTC CASSQVTSGRAYNEQFF
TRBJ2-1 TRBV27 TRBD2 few TGTGCCAGCAGCGATAAATTTAGCGGGTACCATTACAATGAGCAGTTCTTC CASSDKFSGYHYNEQFF
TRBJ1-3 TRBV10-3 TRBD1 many TGTGCCATCAGTGAGCGGGACAGGGGTTTTGGAAACACCATATATTTT CAISERDRGFGNTIYF
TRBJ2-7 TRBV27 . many TGTGCCAGCAGTTTTGGGGGGCTAAGCTCCTACGAGCAGTACTTC CASSFGGLSSYEQYF
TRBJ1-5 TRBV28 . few TGTGCCAGCACCAATGGGGGGGCCGGTCAGCCCCAGCATTTT CASTNGGAGQPQHF
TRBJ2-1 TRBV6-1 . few TGTGCCAGCAGTCCTTTTAGTAGGCTAAATGAGCAGTTCTTC CASSPFSRLNEQFF